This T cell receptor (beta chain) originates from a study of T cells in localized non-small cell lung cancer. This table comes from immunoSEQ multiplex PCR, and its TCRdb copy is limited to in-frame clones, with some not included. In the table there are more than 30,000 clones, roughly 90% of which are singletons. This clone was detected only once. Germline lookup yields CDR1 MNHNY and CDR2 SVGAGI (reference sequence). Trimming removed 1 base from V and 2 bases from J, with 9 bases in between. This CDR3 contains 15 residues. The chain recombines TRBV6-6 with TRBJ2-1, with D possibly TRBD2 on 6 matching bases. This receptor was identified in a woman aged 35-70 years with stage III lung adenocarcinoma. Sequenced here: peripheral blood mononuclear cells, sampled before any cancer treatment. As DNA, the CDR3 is TGTGCCAGCAGTTACTGGGACTTAACCTACAATGAGCAGTTCTTC. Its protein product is CASSYWDLTYNEQFF.